A single sample is the source of the 18 T cell receptor beta chains below, sequenced in a study of OX40 agonist ivuxolimab in advanced cancers. The protocol was immunoSEQ multiplex PCR, while the TCRdb copy is restricted to in-frame clones and leaves out a portion. The sample contains fewer than 130,000 clones, over 85% of which appear only once. The material was CD4+ or CD8+ T cells sorted from blood, obtained in a trial of the OX40 agonist ivuxolimab. The receptors derive from an adult with an advanced solid tumor such as melanoma, head and neck, liver or kidney cancer.

This clone was seen only a few times. The J gene is TRBJ1-4, the V gene TRBV19, with D possibly TRBD1 on 6 matching bases. Germline lookup yields CDR1 LNHDA and CDR2 SQIVND (reference sequence). The CDR3 spans 12 residues. Trimming took off 7 bases at V and 5 bases at J, with 8 bases between the two ends. DNA for the CDR3: TGTGCCAGTAATCAGGGGAATGAAAAACTGTTTTTT. Protein product: CASNQGNEKLFF.

The CDR3 nucleotides read TGCGCCAGCAGCTTAGGGGAGGAAAACTACGAGCAGTACTTC. It yields the protein CASSLGEENYEQYF. The genes are TRBV5-1 and TRBJ2-7; D might be TRBD2 (6 bases). Deletions cut 2 bases from V and 3 bases from J, with 12 bases between. The length of the CDR3 is 14 residues. CDR1 SGHRS and CDR2 YFSETQ come from the germline V gene.

This chain joins TRBV6-5 and TRBJ2-5; possible D gene TRBD1, 5 bases. The CDR3 loop spans 16 amino acids. Germline V lookup: CDR1 MNHEY, CDR2 SVGAGI. Deletions cut 0 bases from V and 2 bases from J, with 13 bases between. CDR3 amino acids: CASSYSWGRAQETQYF. CDR3 DNA sequence: TGTGCCAGCAGTTACTCATGGGGCAGGGCTCAAGAGACCCAGTACTTC.

CDR3 in amino acids: CASSQDPPGQGATNEKLFF. CDR3 sequence (DNA): TGCGCCAGCAGCCAAGACCCACCGGGACAGGGGGCAACTAATGAAAAACTGTTTTTT. The chain employs TRBV4-3 and TRBJ1-4; 11 nucleotides align to TRBD1. The CDR3 contains 19 residues. Unmatched junction bases numbered 6, after V lost 0 bases and J lost 0 bases. CDR1 and CDR2 (germline): LGHNA, YSLEER.

This chain links TRBV7-2 with TRBJ2-5; 9 bases are shared with TRBD2. Germline loops: CDR1 SGHTA, CDR2 FQGNSA. The CDR3 covers 15 residues. V lost 5 bases, J lost 5 bases, and 9 bases stayed unmatched. CDR3 in DNA: TGTGCCAGCAGCCCCCCCGGGACTAGCATCGAGACCCAGTACTTC. Amino acid sequence: CASSPPGTSIETQYF. Using reference TRBV7-2 and TRBJ2-5 for the parts outside the CDR3, the full variable domain is GAGVSQSPSNKVTEKGKDVELRCDPISGHTALYWYRQSLGQGLEFLIYFQGNSAPDKSGLPSDRFSAERTGGSVSTLTIQRTQQEDSAVYLCASSPPGTSIETQYFGPGTRLLVL.

V usage is TRBV7-2 and J usage is TRBJ2-5, with 8 bases identical to TRBD1. Germline trimming cut 5 bases from V and 2 bases from J; bases unmatched to any gene: 4. The CDR3 has 14 residues. Germline-derived CDR1 and CDR2 are SGHTA and FQGNSA. CDR3 residues: CASSTRQGQETQYF. The DNA for the CDR3 is TGTGCCAGCAGCACTAGACAGGGGCAAGAGACCCAGTACTTC.

This clone has a single count. The V call is TRBV7-2, the J call TRBJ1-5, with unresolved D. The CDR3 sequence is 17 residues long. Germline V gene data show CDR1 as SGHTA and CDR2 as FQGNSA. V was shortened by 3 bases and J by 1 base, with 16 bases between the two germline ends. The CDR3 is CASSFGVTWESNQPQHF. DNA of the CDR3: TGTGCCAGCAGCTTTGGGGTTACATGGGAGAGCAATCAGCCCCAGCATTTT.

The genes are TRBV30 and TRBJ2-7; 7 bases are a match to TRBD1. The ends lost 3 bases at V and 1 base at J; junction bases unmatched: 9. Germline CDR1 GTSNPN, CDR2 SVGIG (reference sequence). The CDR3 consists of 15 residues. The CDR3 DNA is TGTGCCTGGAGCGCCTTTCCGACAGGGTCCTACGAGCAGTACTTC. This encodes CAWSAFPTGSYEQYF.

The chain carries TRBV29-1 and TRBJ1-2, with D tentatively TRBD1 (6 bases). The CDR3 runs 11 residues. The germline gives CDR1 SQVTM, CDR2 ANQGSEA. Trimming stripped 3 bases from V and 8 bases from J, with 10 bases between. The CDR3 reads CSVEDSAGYTF. CDR3 DNA sequence: TGCAGCGTTGAGGACAGCGCCGGCTACACCTTC.

The rearrangement uses TRBV4-3 and TRBJ1-6; D unresolved. The CDR3 has 15 residues. V gave up 0 bases and J gave up 4 bases, with 7 bases separating them. The germline V gene encodes CDR1 LGHNA and CDR2 YSLEER. The CDR3 protein is CASSQDSQYNSPLHF. In nucleotides, the CDR3 is TGCGCCAGCAGCCAAGACAGCCAGTATAATTCACCCCTCCACTTT.

As DNA, the CDR3 is TGTGCCAGCAGCCAAGGATCGTCTCTCTACGAGCAGTACTTC. This sequence encodes CASSQGSSLYEQYF. The chain has TRBV14 and TRBJ2-7; D call uncertain. CDR3 length: 14 residues. CDR1 is SGHDN and CDR2 is FVKESK in the germline V gene. Trimming removed 1 base from V and 3 bases from J, with 10 bases in between.

V usage is TRBV15 and J usage is TRBJ2-1, with D perhaps TRBD2 (5 bases). In germline, CDR1 is LNHNV, CDR2 YYDKDF (reference sequence). Trimming cost V 1 base and J 14 bases, with 15 bases left between them. The CDR3 sequence is 13 residues long. The chain's CDR3 is CATSRVAAGPKFF. The CDR3, as DNA: TGTGCCACCAGCAGAGTTGCCGCGGGCCCGAAGTTCTTC.

This clone was counted once. The chain links TRBV19 to TRBJ2-1; D possibly corresponds to TRBD1 (6 bases). CDR1 and CDR2 from the germline V gene are LNHDA and SQIVND (reference sequence). There are 18 residues in the CDR3. V dropped 2 bases and J dropped 4 bases, with 21 bases sitting between them. Here the CDR3 reads CASSIPGTQGDRYNEQFF. CDR3 DNA sequence: TGTGCCAGTAGTATACCCGGAACACAGGGAGATAGGTACAATGAGCAGTTCTTC.

CDR3 loop: CSVGNRGALGETQYF. The CDR3 DNA is TGCAGCGTTGGGAATCGGGGGGCATTGGGAGAGACCCAGTACTTC. This chain connects TRBV29-1 to TRBJ2-5; tentative D call: TRBD2 (7 bases). This CDR3 has 15 amino acids. Looked up from germline, CDR1 is SQVTM and CDR2 is ANQGSEA. V lost 4 bases to trimming and J lost 4 bases, with 19 bases between them.

The chain is built from TRBV5-4 and TRBJ1-1; tentative D call: TRBD1 (6 bases). Germline V CDR1 and CDR2: SGHNT, YYREEE (reference sequence). The V end lost 4 bases, the J end lost 2 bases, and 15 bases lay between the germline ends. This CDR3 is 15 amino acids long. This CDR3 is CASSGTGALNTEAFF. DNA for the CDR3: TGTGCCAGCAGCGGTACGGGGGCGCTTAACACTGAAGCTTTCTTT.

The chain recombines TRBV6-6 with TRBJ2-3; TRBD1 matches 11 bases. The ends lost 5 bases at V and 5 bases at J; junction bases unmatched: 6. This CDR3 region has 15 residues. CDR1 and CDR2 (germline): MNHNY, SVGAGI (reference sequence). CDR3 region: CASSMDRGHGDTQYF. The CDR3 region has the DNA TGTGCCAGCAGTATGGACAGGGGGCATGGAGATACGCAGTATTTT.

The rearrangement uses TRBV6-1 and TRBJ2-1; 11 nucleotides line up with TRBD2. Germline V gene data show CDR1 as MNHNS and CDR2 as SASEGT. With V trimmed by 3 bases and J by 4 bases, 5 bases remained unmatched. The CDR3 contains 16 residues. Here the CDR3 DNA reads TGTGCCAGCAGTGATGGACTAGCGGGTACTTACAATGAGCAGTTCTTC. Residues: CASSDGLAGTYNEQFF.

The J gene is TRBJ1-2, the V gene TRBV2; D unresolved. This CDR3 is 14 amino acids long. The germline V gene encodes CDR1 SNHLY and CDR2 FYNNEI. Between the trimmed V and J ends, which lost 7 bases and 1 base, there was a span of 13 bases. The CDR3 reads CASTVTSYNYGYTF. The CDR3 bases are TGTGCCAGCACCGTGACAAGCTATAACTATGGCTACACCTTC.